This passage covers 25 T cell receptor beta chains from one sample sequenced in a study of shared clonotypes between healthy human individuals. Profiled with immunoSEQ multiplex PCR; TCRdb holds only in-frame clones, not every one. The sample lists around 2,000,000 clones; approximately 94% were seen once. As defined, naive CD8 cells were CD45RO-negative and positively selected for CCR7, with terminally differentiated effector memory CD45RA+ cells excluded. Specimen: naive CD8+ T cells sorted from blood. The receptor set was obtained from a man aged 18 to 35 in good health.

This CDR3 is CASSPGSGGFTGELFF. As DNA, the CDR3 is TGTGCCAGCTCCCCGGGGAGCGGGGGGTTCACCGGGGAGCTGTTTTTT. The rearrangement joins TRBV27 to TRBJ2-2, with 9 bases identical to TRBD2. After removal of 8 bases from V and 4 bases from J, the junction contained 11 bases not matched to a gene. CDR3 size: 16 residues. The germline gives CDR1 MNHEY, CDR2 SMNVEV (reference sequence).

The rearrangement joins TRBV10-2 to TRBJ2-1; D might be TRBD1 (6 bases). Trimming cost V 3 bases and J 5 bases, with 11 bases left between them. This CDR3 spans 14 amino acids. From germline, CDR1 is WSHSY and CDR2 SAAADI. The CDR3 DNA reads TGCGCCAGCAGTGAAACGGACAGTAACAATGAGCAGTTCTTC. Translating gives CASSETDSNNEQFF.

This clone was detected a few times. The chain couples TRBV27 to TRBJ2-7; D ambiguous. Germline V gene data show CDR1 as MNHEY and CDR2 as SMNVEV (reference sequence). The CDR3 covers 11 residues. Trimming pared 4 bases from V and 7 bases from J, leaving 8 bases between. This CDR3 reads CASSSPREQYF. CDR3 in DNA: TGTGCCAGCAGTTCCCCCCGGGAGCAGTACTTC.

This rearrangement joins TRBV28 to TRBJ2-5, with D perhaps given as TRBD1 or TRBD2 (5 bases each). This CDR3 contains 14 residues. V dropped 5 bases and J dropped 0 bases, with 10 bases sitting between them. Per the germline V gene, CDR1 is MDHEN and CDR2 is SYDVKM. CDR3 in amino acids: CASSTGTYQETQYF. The CDR3, as DNA: TGTGCCAGCAGTACCGGGACGTACCAAGAGACCCAGTACTTC.

With respect to this clone: Other nucleotide sequences in the sample specify the same CDR3. The chain recombines TRBV11-2 with TRBJ2-7; D remains unclear. V was pared by 1 base and J by 3 bases, with 4 bases between. The CDR3 is 12 amino acids. Germline CDR1 is SGHAT and CDR2 is FQNNGV. The CDR3 region is CASSLGLYEQYF. CDR3 sequence (DNA): TGTGCCAGCAGCTTAGGTCTCTACGAGCAGTACTTC.

Worth noting for this clone: The identical CDR3 is also encoded by other nucleotide sequences in the sample. The V and J genes are TRBV27 and TRBJ2-2, with TRBD1 matching over 9 bases. V gave up 4 bases and J gave up 8 bases; unmatched junction bases: 5. The V gene's germline CDR1 is MNHEY and CDR2 SMNVEV (reference sequence). This CDR3 region has 14 residues. The DNA of the CDR3 is TGTGCCAGCAGTTCGGGACAGGGAGTAGGGGAGCTGTTTTTT. This encodes CASSSGQGVGELFF.

The DNA of the CDR3 is TGTGCCAGCAGTTACCTTGAGGGCTACACCTTC. It yields the protein CASSYLEGYTF. The chain has TRBV6-6 and TRBJ1-2; D is undetermined. There are 11 residues in the CDR3. Germline V gene data show CDR1 as MNHNY and CDR2 as SVGAGI (reference sequence). V was shortened by 2 bases and J by 8 bases, with 6 bases between the two germline ends.

The rearrangement links TRBV4-1 to TRBJ1-2, with D uncertain. Germline V gene sequence: CDR1 MGHRA, CDR2 YSYEKL. With 0 bases removed from V and 1 base from J, the gap between germline ends came to 3 bases. This CDR3 is built from 13 residues. In DNA, the CDR3 is TGCGCCAGCAGCCAAGACGGTAACTATGGCTACACCTTC. Its protein is CASSQDGNYGYTF.

This clone was observed once. CDR3 coding DNA: TGTGCCACCAGCAGGCGGGACCACCCCTCCTACGAGCAGTACTTC. Translated: CATSRRDHPSYEQYF. V gene TRBV15 combines with J gene TRBJ2-7, with D possibly being TRBD2 (6 bases). Germline V CDR1 and CDR2: LNHNV, YYDKDF (reference sequence). V gave up 3 bases and J gave up 0 bases, with 12 bases separating them. This CDR3 spans 15 amino acids.

This clone was observed once. Within the sample, other DNA sequences also encode this same CDR3. The chain links TRBV9 to TRBJ2-7; D gene uncertain. CDR1 SGDLS and CDR2 YYNGEE come from the germline V gene. V lost 0 bases to trimming and J lost 0 bases, with 7 bases between them. CDR3 length equals 14 residues. CDR3 protein: CASSVAPSSYEQYF. Here the CDR3 DNA reads TGTGCCAGCAGCGTAGCCCCTAGCTCCTACGAGCAGTACTTC.

The chain joins TRBV11-3 to TRBJ1-5; D remains unclear. V was pared by 1 base and J by 0 bases, with 13 bases between. This CDR3 region has 17 residues. CDR1 is SGHNT and CDR2 is YENEEA in the germline V gene. The CDR3 reads CASSLGCRAGSNQPQHF. DNA of the CDR3: TGTGCCAGCAGCTTAGGGTGTCGGGCGGGTAGCAATCAGCCCCAGCATTTT.

The chain carries TRBV9 and TRBJ1-2; no definite D call. This CDR3 is 14 amino acids long. CDR1 and CDR2 (germline): SGDLS, YYNGEE. Trimming stripped 0 bases from V and 6 bases from J, with 12 bases between. Written as DNA, the CDR3 is TGTGCCAGCAGCGTAGGGGCTGGGTTGAATGGCTACACCTTC. It codes for CASSVGAGLNGYTF.

V gene TRBV18 combines with J gene TRBJ2-1; 9 bases are shared with TRBD1. Germline trimming cut 4 bases from V and 6 bases from J; bases unmatched to any gene: 10. The CDR3 extends over 16 amino acids. From germline, CDR1 is KGHSH and CDR2 LQKENI. CDR3: CASSRTGAPMGNEQFF. The DNA of the CDR3 is TGTGCCAGCTCACGGACAGGGGCGCCCATGGGCAATGAGCAGTTCTTC.

The count of this clone is one. This rearrangement joins TRBV4-1 to TRBJ2-2; D unresolved. Per the germline V gene, CDR1 is MGHRA and CDR2 is YSYEKL. The CDR3 covers 13 residues. V was cut by 0 bases and J by 8 bases, with 7 bases left in between. CDR3 residues: CASSQDLVGELFF. For the CDR3, the DNA is TGCGCCAGCAGCCAAGATCTGGTAGGGGAGCTGTTTTTT.

The chain links TRBV19 to TRBJ2-1; 8 nucleotides line up with TRBD2. The CDR3 sequence is 14 residues long. The germline V gene has CDR1 LNHDA and CDR2 SQIVND (reference sequence). Trimming at V came to 3 bases and at J to 4 bases, leaving 2 bases not matched to a gene. CDR3 bases: TGTGCCAGTAGTATTAGCGGGACGTACAATGAGCAGTTCTTC. It specifies CASSISGTYNEQFF.

CDR3 protein: CASSPLAGETYEQYF. CDR3 nucleotides: TGCGCCAGCAGCCCCCTAGCGGGGGAGACTTACGAGCAGTACTTC. The chain couples TRBV5-1 to TRBJ2-7; TRBD2 matches 10 bases. J was trimmed by 4 bases and V by 4 bases; bases with no gene match: 8. Germline CDR1 is SGHRS and CDR2 is YFSETQ. This CDR3 is 15 amino acids long.

This chain uses TRBV5-1 with TRBJ2-6, with a possible D match to TRBD2 (5 bases). Germline assignment: CDR1 SGHRS and CDR2 YFSETQ. V lost 7 bases and J lost 0, with 17 bases in between. The CDR3 is 17 residues long. CDR3 loop: CASRPEETFSGANVLTF. The CDR3 nucleotides are TGCGCCAGCCGTCCGGAGGAAACTTTCTCTGGGGCCAACGTCCTGACTTTC.

This chain connects TRBV7-9 to TRBJ1-6; TRBD1 agrees at 11 bases. The V gene's germline CDR1 is SEHNR and CDR2 FQNEAQ (reference sequence). The CDR3 is 19 amino acids. V lost 1 base and J lost 7; bases outside the gene matches: 12. The chain's CDR3 is CASSLDRTGGPLGNSPLHF. The CDR3 DNA follows: TGTGCCAGCAGCTTAGATAGGACAGGGGGCCCCTTGGGCAATTCACCCCTCCACTTT.

This chain uses TRBV7-8 with TRBJ2-1; 11 nucleotides agree with TRBD2. The CDR3 covers 16 residues. Per germline, CDR1 SGHVS and CDR2 FQNEAQ. Trimming at V came to 0 bases and at J to 6 bases, leaving 4 bases not matched to a gene. In nucleotides, the CDR3 is TGTGCCAGCAGCTTAGCAGGGACTAGCGGACCCAATGAGCAGTTCTTC. Encoded protein: CASSLAGTSGPNEQFF.

This clone was observed a few times. The chain recombines TRBV4-1 with TRBJ1-1; D gene ambiguous. Per the germline V gene, CDR1 is MGHRA and CDR2 is YSYEKL. V gave up 6 bases and J gave up 3 bases, with 5 bases separating them. The CDR3 length is 11 residues. The CDR3 is CASRGYTEAFF. The CDR3 DNA reads TGCGCCAGCAGGGGGTACACTGAAGCTTTCTTT.

The V gene is TRBV29-1, the J gene TRBJ2-5; D gene ambiguous. Looked up from germline, CDR1 is SQVTM and CDR2 is ANQGSEA. Trimming pared 2 bases from V and 1 base from J, leaving 14 bases between. CDR3 length equals 15 residues. The CDR3 protein is CSVESSTEAQETQYF. For the CDR3, the DNA is TGCAGCGTTGAATCCTCCACAGAAGCCCAAGAGACCCAGTACTTC.

The chain recombines TRBV11-2 with TRBJ2-5, with 7 bases fitting TRBD1. There are 14 residues in the CDR3. Germline lookup yields CDR1 SGHAT and CDR2 FQNNGV. The V gene end was trimmed by 7 bases and the J gene end by 5 bases; junction bases not matched to a gene: 10. CDR3 amino acids: CASTVTGMLETQYF. Here the CDR3 DNA reads TGTGCCAGCACCGTGACAGGGATGTTGGAGACCCAGTACTTC.

This chain connects TRBV28 to TRBJ2-7, with D perhaps matching TRBD1 (6 bases). Trimming left V 8 bases short and J 2 bases short, with 16 bases between. There are 14 residues in the CDR3. CDR1 and CDR2 (germline): MDHEN, SYDVKM. CDR3: CASAIHRATYEQYF. The CDR3 DNA reads TGTGCCAGCGCTATCCACAGGGCGACCTACGAGCAGTACTTC.

The DNA for the CDR3 is TGTGCCAGCAGCCAAGGACAGGGGGCCCACTACGAGCAGTACTTC. Protein sequence: CASSQGQGAHYEQYF. The chain is built from TRBV14 and TRBJ2-7, with TRBD1 identical over 10 bases. The ends lost 1 base at V and 3 bases at J; junction bases unmatched: 3. The CDR3 runs 15 residues. CDR1 SGHDN and CDR2 FVKESK come from the germline V gene. The whole variable domain, filled in from reference TRBV14 and TRBJ2-7, reads EAGVTQFPSHSVIEKGQTVTLRCDPISGHDNLYWYRRVMGKEIKFLLHFVKESKQDESGMPNNRFLAERTGGTYSTLKVQPAELEDSGVYFCASSQGQGAHYEQYFGPGTRLTVT.

This chain uses TRBV27 with TRBJ2-7; 9 bases line up with TRBD1. From germline, CDR1 is MNHEY and CDR2 SMNVEV (reference sequence). The CDR3 is 15 residues long. Trimming took 5 bases from V and 0 from J; bases not matched to a gene: 5. Here the CDR3 DNA reads TGTGCCAGCAGTCCCGGGACAGGGTTCTCCTACGAGCAGTACTTC. Translated: CASSPGTGFSYEQYF.